One T cell receptor (beta chain) is described in this entry. In the study's own analysis: It was from reference gene primer amplification that nucleated cell counts were estimated. Data came from immunoSEQ multiplex PCR; TCRdb stores just in-frame clones and leaves some out. The V and J calls and the clone size are those of that table, but D and trimming were determined from the DNA. The repertoire holds 95,000 or so clones, with 75% to 90% as singletons. Unmatched junction bases numbered 0, after V lost 6 bases and J lost 5 bases. Germline V gene sequence: CDR1 SEHNR, CDR2 FQNEAQ (reference sequence). The CDR3 has 13 amino acids. The data stem from a study of blood T cell repertoires in COVID-19.

The chain links TRBV7-9 to TRBJ2-1; 11 positions match TRBD2. The TCR comes from a woman aged 70 to 79 with acute or convalescent COVID-19. The sample was peripheral blood. The CDR3 region has the DNA TGTGCCAGCAGGACTAGCGGGAACAATGAGCAGTTCTTC. Protein product: CASRTSGNNEQFF.